This is a list of T cell receptor beta chains from one sample in a study of blood T cell repertoires in COVID-19. Only in-frame clones appear in the TCRdb table, and some are missing; sequencing was by immunoSEQ multiplex PCR. The table lists 150,000 to 200,000 clones, around nine tenths of them singletons. The source material was peripheral blood. The receptors originated from a man aged 35 to 55 with acute or convalescent COVID-19. The CDR3 runs from the conserved cysteine through the conserved F or W. The D gene is left open where the match is weak. Clone size appears in some rows only: once, few, many, or a class for an expanded clone.

J gene: TRBJ1-5; D gene: NA; V gene: TRBV2; clone size: NA; CDR3 DNA: TGTGCCAGCAGTGGGAGGGAAAGGCTTCAGCCCCAGCATTTT; CDR3 protein: CASSGRERLQPQHF
J gene: TRBJ2-5; D gene: TRBD1; V gene: TRBV18; clone size: few; CDR3 DNA: TGTGCCAGCTCCCGGGACAGGGGATCGGAGACCCAGTACTTC; CDR3 protein: CASSRDRGSETQYF
J gene: TRBJ2-1; D gene: NA; V gene: TRBV21-1; clone size: once; CDR3 DNA: TGTGCCAGCAGCAAAAGGGGAGGAAACCCCTACAATGAGCAGTTCTTC; CDR3 protein: CASSKRGGNPYNEQFF
J gene: TRBJ2-7; D gene: NA; V gene: TRBV4-1; clone size: NA; CDR3 DNA: TGCGCCAGCAGCCAACAGGGGTCCCTTTACGAGCAGTACTTC; CDR3 protein: CASSQQGSLYEQYF
J gene: TRBJ1-2; D gene: NA; V gene: TRBV10-3; clone size: NA; CDR3 DNA: TGTGCCATCAGTGACACAGGTGACAACTATGGCTACACCTTC; CDR3 protein: CAISDTGDNYGYTF
J gene: TRBJ1-3; D gene: TRBD1; V gene: TRBV3-1/TRBV3-2; clone size: NA; CDR3 DNA: TGTGCCAGCAGTAGGACTTCGACAGGGGGCTCTGGAAACACCATATATTTT; CDR3 protein: CASSRTSTGGSGNTIYF
J gene: TRBJ2-7; D gene: NA; V gene: TRBV11-2; clone size: NA; CDR3 DNA: TGTGCCAGCAGCGTCATACAGGGAAAGGCTTACGAGCAGTACTTC; CDR3 protein: CASSVIQGKAYEQYF
J gene: TRBJ1-3; D gene: TRBD1; V gene: TRBV4-1; clone size: NA; CDR3 DNA: TGCGCCAGCAGCCAAGATTTCGACAGGGTGCTACGAAACACCATATATTTT; CDR3 protein: CASSQDFDRVLRNTIYF
J gene: TRBJ1-6; D gene: TRBD1; V gene: TRBV2; clone size: NA; CDR3 DNA: TGTGCCTCCCGCACAGGGGAAGATTCACCCCTCCACTTT; CDR3 protein: CASRTGEDSPLHF
J gene: TRBJ2-1; D gene: NA; V gene: TRBV6-1; clone size: NA; CDR3 DNA: TGTGCCAGCAGTGATCGGCAGGGGGAGGTCAATGAGCAGTTCTTC; CDR3 protein: CASSDRQGEVNEQFF
J gene: TRBJ2-1; D gene: TRBD2; V gene: TRBV19; clone size: NA; CDR3 DNA: TGTGCCAGTAGTACCTGGGGACTAGATACCTACAATGAGCAGTTCTTC; CDR3 protein: CASSTWGLDTYNEQFF
J gene: TRBJ2-5; D gene: TRBD2; V gene: TRBV6-6; clone size: NA; CDR3 DNA: TGTGCCAGCACGCATCGGCGGGGGGACCAAGAGACCCAGTACTTC; CDR3 protein: CASTHRRGDQETQYF
J gene: TRBJ2-7; D gene: NA; V gene: TRBV7-8; clone size: NA; CDR3 DNA: TGTGCCAGCCTATTCCCAGGGGCGGGTGAGCAGTACTTC; CDR3 protein: CASLFPGAGEQYF
J gene: TRBJ2-5; D gene: TRBD1; V gene: TRBV11-2; clone size: NA; CDR3 DNA: TGTGCCAGCAGCTTTTCCGCGACAGGGGGAGGTATGGGAGAGACCCAGTACTTC; CDR3 protein: CASSFSATGGGMGETQYF
J gene: TRBJ1-2; D gene: NA; V gene: TRBV5-8; clone size: NA; CDR3 DNA: TGTGCCAGCAGCTTGAGATGGACTATGGGCTATGGCTACACCTTC; CDR3 protein: CASSLRWTMGYGYTF
J gene: TRBJ1-6; D gene: TRBD1; V gene: TRBV27; clone size: NA; CDR3 DNA: TGTGCCAGCAGTTTATTTGGACAGGGTCTCTACTTT; CDR3 protein: CASSLFGQGLYF
J gene: TRBJ2-2; D gene: NA; V gene: TRBV5-6; clone size: NA; CDR3 DNA: TGTGCCAGCACCACACTTCTAACGGGCACCGGGGAGCTGTTTTTT; CDR3 protein: CASTTLLTGTGELFF
J gene: TRBJ2-1; D gene: NA; V gene: TRBV29-1; clone size: NA; CDR3 DNA: TGCAGCGTTATAGCGGAAAACTCCTACAATGAGCAGTTCTTC; CDR3 protein: CSVIAENSYNEQFF
J gene: TRBJ2-7; D gene: NA; V gene: TRBV11-2; clone size: few; CDR3 DNA: TGTGCCAGCAGTAGAAACTACGAGCAGTACTTC; CDR3 protein: CASSRNYEQYF
J gene: TRBJ2-2; D gene: TRBD2; V gene: TRBV6-1; clone size: NA; CDR3 DNA: TGTGCCAGCAGTGAACGGTCGCGGCGGGGGGCGAACACCGGGGAGCTGTTTTTT; CDR3 protein: CASSERSRRGANTGELFF
J gene: TRBJ2-7; D gene: TRBD1; V gene: TRBV2; clone size: NA; CDR3 DNA: TGTGCCAGCAGCGACAGGGGAAATCCCTACGAGCAGTACTTC; CDR3 protein: CASSDRGNPYEQYF
J gene: TRBJ2-6; D gene: NA; V gene: TRBV9; clone size: NA; CDR3 DNA: TGTGCCAGCAGCGTAGAGTACCGGACAGCTGGGGCCAACGTCCTGACTTTC; CDR3 protein: CASSVEYRTAGANVLTF
J gene: TRBJ2-7; D gene: NA; V gene: TRBV7-7; clone size: NA; CDR3 DNA: TGTGCTAGCAGCTTAGCTCAGGGGTTATACGAGCAGTACTTC; CDR3 protein: CASSLAQGLYEQYF
J gene: TRBJ2-1; D gene: NA; V gene: TRBV18; clone size: NA; CDR3 DNA: TGTGCCAGCTCACCGTTGGGAGACTCCTACAATGAGCAGTTCTTC; CDR3 protein: CASSPLGDSYNEQFF
J gene: TRBJ2-7; D gene: NA; V gene: TRBV21-1; clone size: NA; CDR3 DNA: TGTGCCAGCAGCAAAGCGCTTCTCCGGACAGCTTACGAGCAGTACTTC; CDR3 protein: CASSKALLRTAYEQYF
J gene: TRBJ1-1; D gene: TRBD1; V gene: TRBV5-1; clone size: NA; CDR3 DNA: TGCGCCAGCAGTGGGGCAGGGGGTTTTTCTGAAGCTTTCTTT; CDR3 protein: CASSGAGGFSEAFF
J gene: TRBJ2-7; D gene: NA; V gene: TRBV3-1/TRBV3-2; clone size: NA; CDR3 DNA: TGTGCCAGCAGCGGGCAGGGGACTACGAAGCAGTACTTC; CDR3 protein: CASSGQGTTKQYF
J gene: TRBJ2-5; D gene: TRBD1; V gene: TRBV7-9; clone size: NA; CDR3 DNA: TGTGCCAGCAGCATTCACCAGGGGGCTGGGGAGACCCAGTACTTC; CDR3 protein: CASSIHQGAGETQYF
J gene: TRBJ1-1; D gene: NA; V gene: TRBV6-5; clone size: NA; CDR3 DNA: TGTGCCAGCAGCTCTCAGTTGAACACTGAAGCTTTCTTT; CDR3 protein: CASSSQLNTEAFF
J gene: TRBJ2-2; D gene: NA; V gene: TRBV9; clone size: NA; CDR3 DNA: TGTGCCAGCAGCGTGATTTTGGGGGGAGCGAACACCGGGGAGCTGTTTTTT; CDR3 protein: CASSVILGGANTGELFF
J gene: TRBJ1-2; D gene: NA; V gene: TRBV6-2/TRBV6-3; clone size: NA; CDR3 DNA: TGTGCCAGCAGTTACTCGAGAGGGGGTGGCACTTCGGCGAACTATGGCTACACCTTC; CDR3 protein: CASSYSRGGGTSANYGYTF
J gene: TRBJ1-1; D gene: TRBD1; V gene: TRBV7-9; clone size: once; CDR3 DNA: TGTGCCAGCAGATCCGGGACAGGGGGCACTGAAGCTTTCTTT; CDR3 protein: CASRSGTGGTEAFF
J gene: TRBJ1-3; D gene: TRBD1; V gene: TRBV4-2; clone size: NA; CDR3 DNA: TGTGCCAGCAGCCAAGAGGGGACAGGAGGAAACACCATATATTTT; CDR3 protein: CASSQEGTGGNTIYF
J gene: TRBJ1-3; D gene: NA; V gene: TRBV9; clone size: NA; CDR3 DNA: TGTGCCAGCAGCCCCTCAGGACAGCATTACTCTGGAAACACCATATATTTT; CDR3 protein: CASSPSGQHYSGNTIYF
J gene: TRBJ1-6; D gene: TRBD1; V gene: TRBV19; clone size: NA; CDR3 DNA: TGTGCCAGTAGTATGGGACAGCGAAATTCACCCCTCCACTTT; CDR3 protein: CASSMGQRNSPLHF